Listed here are 18 T cell receptor beta chains from one sample, sequenced in a study of beta chain features in type 1 diabetes. Which antigens these TCRs recognize remains unknown. The whole isolated RNA underwent reverse transcription, so sequencing captured expressed TCRB transcripts. TCRdb keeps only in-frame clones here, not all; method: immunoSEQ multiplex PCR. Here the sample spans about 130,000 clones, roughly 10% being singletons. General observations from the study: Moderately but significantly shorter TCRB CDR3s were found in Type 1 diabetes patients in all four CD4+ subsets.

The sequencing input was central memory CD4+ T cells from blood. The receptors here all came from a man aged 25 to 45 with type 1 diabetes.

V gene TRBV5-1 combines with J gene TRBJ2-1, with TRBD2 as a possible D gene (5 bases). The CDR3 sequence is 13 residues long. The V gene lost 6 bases and the J gene lost 6 bases, with 13 bases spanning the gap. Germline V gene data show CDR1 as SGHRS and CDR2 as YFSETQ. CDR3 sequence (DNA): TGCGCCAGCACCACCCCCGAGGGCAATGAGCAGTTCTTC. Protein sequence: CASTTPEGNEQFF.

This clone has just a few counts. The chain joins TRBV6-5 to TRBJ1-1; D uncertain. Trimming stripped 4 bases from V and 2 bases from J, with 11 bases between. Germline lookup yields CDR1 MNHEY and CDR2 SVGAGI. This CDR3 comprises 14 residues. CDR3: CASSSSDTNTEAFF. The CDR3 region has the DNA TGTGCCAGCAGTTCTTCCGACACAAACACTGAAGCTTTCTTT.

This sequence joins TRBV2 and TRBJ1-3; unclear D gene. Germline CDR1 SNHLY, CDR2 FYNNEI. The CDR3 is 12 residues long. The V end lost 7 bases, the J end lost 8 bases, and 12 bases lay between the germline ends. Here the CDR3 DNA reads TGTGCCAGCAAAGGAGACTTGGACACCATATATTTT. It codes for CASKGDLDTIYF.

This clone was detected a few times. CDR3 sequence (DNA): TGTGCCAGCAGTACCCCAACGGGGGAGCAGTACTTC. Protein: CASSTPTGEQYF. The V call is TRBV6-6, the J call TRBJ2-7; D might be TRBD2 (5 bases). The CDR3 runs to 12 residues. The V gene's germline CDR1 is MNHNY and CDR2 SVGAGI (reference sequence). The V end was cut by 5 bases, the J end by 7 bases, with 12 bases between.

In this sample, this clone turned up a few times. This chain links TRBV30 with TRBJ2-1; 9 bases fit TRBD2. After removal of 2 bases from V and 13 bases from J, the junction contained 12 bases not matched to a gene. The CDR3 contains 14 residues. Per germline, CDR1 GTSNPN and CDR2 SVGIG (reference sequence). As DNA, the CDR3 is TGTGCCTGGAGTTCGGTGGCGGGGGGGCGTGTACAGTTCTTC. This codes for CAWSSVAGGRVQFF.

In this sample, this clone turned up a few times. The chain recombines TRBV28 with TRBJ2-3, with 7 bases identical to TRBD2. The V and J ends lost 5 bases and 3 bases, in that order; junction bases with no gene match: 8. The CDR3 is 15 amino acids. Germline V lookup: CDR1 MDHEN, CDR2 SYDVKM. The CDR3 sequence: CASSPRLAITDTQYF. The CDR3 region has the DNA TGTGCCAGCAGTCCCCGACTAGCTATTACAGATACGCAGTATTTT.

This clone was seen a handful of times. V usage is TRBV7-3 and J usage is TRBJ2-3; 16 nucleotides align to TRBD2. The CDR3 covers 17 residues. Looked up from germline, CDR1 is SGHTA and CDR2 is FQGTGA. J gave up 4 bases and V 2 bases, and 3 bases lay outside the gene matches. The CDR3 DNA sequence: TGTGCCAGCAGCTTAGGGACTAGCGGGGGGGCCCCAGATACGCAGTATTTT. This gives the protein CASSLGTSGGAPDTQYF.

The chain links TRBV7-3 to TRBJ2-1, with D tentatively TRBD2 (6 bases). Trimming shortened V by 6 bases and J by 5 bases, and 11 bases separated the two germline ends. This CDR3 comprises 13 residues. Germline assignment: CDR1 SGHTA and CDR2 FQGTGA. The CDR3 spells CASSFRGNNEQFF. In DNA, the CDR3 is TGTGCCAGCAGTTTCCGGGGGAACAATGAGCAGTTCTTC.

This chain joins TRBV7-9 and TRBJ2-3, with D perhaps TRBD1 (6 bases). Germline V gene lookup returns CDR1 SEHNR and CDR2 FQNEAQ (reference sequence). This CDR3 is built from 12 residues. V dropped 5 bases and J dropped 7 bases, with 10 bases sitting between them. CDR3 nucleotide sequence: TGTGCCAGCAGCAGAGGGGGATATACGCAGTATTTT. This gives the protein CASSRGGYTQYF.

The chain couples TRBV2 to TRBJ2-1; TRBD2 matches 11 bases. This CDR3 comprises 13 residues. V was pared by 8 bases and J by 9 bases, with 6 bases of the junction left unmatched. Germline CDR1 and CDR2: SNHLY and FYNNEI. The CDR3 sequence: CASGLAGGGEQFF. The CDR3 DNA reads TGTGCCAGCGGGCTAGCGGGGGGTGGTGAGCAGTTCTTC. The full variable domain, rest sourced from reference TRBV2 and TRBJ2-1, is EPEVTQTPSHQVTQMGQEVILRCVPISNHLYFYWYRQILGQKVEFLVSFYNNEISEKSEIFDDQFSVERPDGSNFTLKIRSTKLEDSAMYFCASGLAGGGEQFFGPGTRLTVL.

The rearrangement links TRBV19 to TRBJ2-6; the D gene is possibly TRBD2 (6 bases). From germline, CDR1 is LNHDA and CDR2 SQIVND (reference sequence). The CDR3 is made up of 14 amino acids. Trimming took 6 bases from V and 2 from J, leaving 8 bases between them. The CDR3 nucleotides read TGTGCCAGTAGGGAGGGGACTGGGGCCAACGTCCTGACTTTC. This sequence encodes CASREGTGANVLTF.

The J gene is TRBJ2-6, the V gene TRBV4-3; D uncertain. V was shortened by 1 base and J by 0 bases, with 7 bases between the two germline ends. The CDR3 sequence is 16 residues long. CDR1 is LGHNA, CDR2 YSLEER, per germline. The CDR3 coding sequence is TGCGCCAGCAGCCAAGGTATCTTCTCTGGGGCCAACGTCCTGACTTTC. It yields the protein CASSQGIFSGANVLTF.

The chain carries TRBV4-3 and TRBJ1-1; maybe TRBD1 (6 bases). Deletions cut 2 bases from V and 1 base from J, with 8 bases between. Germline V gene lookup returns CDR1 LGHNA and CDR2 YSLEER. The CDR3 extends over 14 amino acids. CDR3: CASSQKQGNTEAFF. CDR3 sequence (DNA): TGCGCCAGCAGCCAAAAACAGGGGAACACTGAAGCTTTCTTT.

This clone was detected only a few times. The rearrangement uses TRBV19 and TRBJ1-5, with D tentatively TRBD1 (5 bases). The V gene's germline CDR1 is LNHDA and CDR2 SQIVND (reference sequence). Trimming took off 5 bases at V and 4 bases at J, with 21 bases between the two ends. The CDR3 spans 17 residues. CDR3 region: CASSLLPREGLNQPQHF. CDR3 DNA sequence: TGTGCCAGTAGTCTCCTCCCCCGGGAGGGGCTGAATCAGCCCCAGCATTTT.

V and J are TRBV10-3 and TRBJ1-1, with 7 nucleotides matching TRBD1. Unmatched junction bases numbered 5, after V lost 10 bases and J lost 0 bases. Germline V lookup: CDR1 ENHRY, CDR2 SYGVKD. The length of the CDR3 is 13 residues. The CDR3 region is CASRDRVNTEAFF. CDR3 DNA sequence: TGTGCCAGCCGTGACAGGGTGAACACTGAAGCTTTCTTT.

The gene calls are TRBV7-3 and TRBJ2-2, with TRBD2 as a possible D gene (6 bases). The CDR3 has 14 residues. CDR1 is SGHTA and CDR2 is FQGTGA in the germline V gene. Trimming removed 2 bases at V and 5 bases at J, with 9 bases between. CDR3 in amino acids: CASSLGRPTGELFF. CDR3 DNA: TGTGCCAGCAGCTTAGGGAGGCCGACCGGGGAGCTGTTTTTT.

The chain employs TRBV28 and TRBJ1-1; D is perhaps TRBD1 (6 bases). Trimming left V 6 bases short and J 3 bases short, with 11 bases between. Germline-derived CDR1 and CDR2 are MDHEN and SYDVKM. The length of the CDR3 is 13 residues. The CDR3 sequence: CASSQDSYTEAFF. The CDR3 DNA is TGTGCCAGCAGCCAGGACAGCTACACTGAAGCTTTCTTT.

The chain has TRBV6-6 and TRBJ2-7; tentatively, D is TRBD1 (6 bases). Germline loops: CDR1 MNHNY, CDR2 SVGAGI (reference sequence). The CDR3 has 13 amino acids. V was cut by 0 bases and J by 7 bases, with 10 bases left in between. This CDR3 reads CASSYSNREEQYF. CDR3 nucleotide sequence: TGTGCCAGCAGTTACTCGAACAGGGAGGAGCAGTACTTC.